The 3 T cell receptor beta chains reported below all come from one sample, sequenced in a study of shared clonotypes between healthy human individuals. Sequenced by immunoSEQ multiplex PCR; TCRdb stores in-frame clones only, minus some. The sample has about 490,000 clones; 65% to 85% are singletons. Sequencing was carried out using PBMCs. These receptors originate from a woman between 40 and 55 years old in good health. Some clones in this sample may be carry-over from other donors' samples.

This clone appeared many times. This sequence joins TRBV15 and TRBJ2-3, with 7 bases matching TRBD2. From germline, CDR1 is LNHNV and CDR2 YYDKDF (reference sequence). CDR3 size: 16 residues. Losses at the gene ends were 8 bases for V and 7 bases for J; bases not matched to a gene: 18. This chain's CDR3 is CATEGGAGVGLNTQYF. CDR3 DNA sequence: TGTGCCACCGAGGGCGGGGCGGGAGTGGGGCTCAATACGCAGTATTTT.

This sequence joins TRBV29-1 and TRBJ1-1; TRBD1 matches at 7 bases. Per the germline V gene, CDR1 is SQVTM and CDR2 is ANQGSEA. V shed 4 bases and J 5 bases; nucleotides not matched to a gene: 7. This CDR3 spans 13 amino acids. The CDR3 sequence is CSVAGQAGTEAFF. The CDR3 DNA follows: TGCAGCGTTGCTGGACAGGCGGGTACTGAAGCTTTCTTT.

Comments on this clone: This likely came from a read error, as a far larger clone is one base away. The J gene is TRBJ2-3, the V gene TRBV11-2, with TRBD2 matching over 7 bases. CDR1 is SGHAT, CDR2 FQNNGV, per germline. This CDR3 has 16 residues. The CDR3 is CASSLLRDYSIDTQYF. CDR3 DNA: TGTGCCAGCAGCCTACTCCGGGACTACAGCATAGATACGCAGTATTTT.